This T cell receptor beta chain emerged from a study of cytomegalovirus exposure and HLA in healthy donors. Looking at the study overall: The early release's HLA-typed donors yielded some 85 million unique TCRs. Points from the study as a whole: Earlier findings revealed that most TCR beta V segments proved productive either about 87% or about 30% of the time.

PCR involved 60 Vbeta and 13 Jbeta primers. Clones were read by immunoSEQ multiplex PCR, and TCRdb kept only the in-frame ones, dropping some. The sample contains 100,000 to 150,000 clones, 65% to 90% of which appear only once. Germline CDR1 reads MNHNY; CDR2 reads SVGAGI (reference sequence). CDR3 size: 15 residues. V gave up 2 bases and J gave up 5 bases, with 13 bases separating them. This clone was observed a handful of times. No antigen is known for it. The chain recombines TRBV6-6 with TRBJ1-5; D may be TRBD1 (5 bases). The specimen was PBMCs. This sequence was found in a woman between 40 and 55 years old in good health and CMV-seronegative. This chain's CDR3 is CASSYTGTLDQPQHF. The DNA of the CDR3 is TGTGCCAGCAGTTACACCGGGACTCTCGATCAGCCCCAGCATTTT.